These 5 T cell receptor beta chains came from one sample sequenced in a study of identical twins. TCRdb re-called the 5' RACE reads through MiXCR, storing one row per CDR3 protein. Of just over 450,000 distinct CDR3 sequences in the sample, 14% were seen once. The sample was also reused in another study, on yellow fever vaccine responses in identical twins.

The source material was CD4+ T cells sorted from blood. The receptors were gathered from a young woman in good health.

This rearrangement joins TRBV28 to TRBJ2-1; perhaps TRBD1 as D (5 bases). Trimming pared 6 bases from V and 1 base from J, leaving 19 bases between. The CDR3 runs to 17 residues. CDR1 is MDHEN and CDR2 is SYDVKM in the germline V gene. CDR3 bases: TGTGCCAGCAGCTCCCTGTCGGGCAGGGCATCCTACAATGAGCAGTTCTTC. Its protein product is CASSSLSGRASYNEQFF.

In its sample, this clonotype was seen a few times. The rearrangement uses TRBV11-2 and TRBJ2-7; 11 bases fit TRBD1. V was pared by 0 bases and J by 4 bases, with 5 bases of the junction left unmatched. Germline-derived CDR1 and CDR2 are SGHAT and FQNNGV. CDR3 size: 16 residues. The CDR3 spells CASSLDRTGGVYEQYF. For the CDR3, the DNA is TGTGCCAGCAGCTTAGATCGGACAGGGGGCGTATACGAGCAGTACTTC.

The J gene is TRBJ2-3, the V gene TRBV11-2; 7 bases are a match to TRBD2. Germline loops: CDR1 SGHAT, CDR2 FQNNGV. The V and J ends lost 6 bases and 0 bases, in that order; junction bases with no gene match: 9. The CDR3 extends over 16 amino acids. CDR3 sequence reads: CASRRLAGDSTDTQYF. The DNA for the CDR3 is TGTGCCAGCAGACGGCTGGCGGGGGATAGCACAGATACGCAGTATTTT.

This clonotype was picked up a small number of times. The chain is built from TRBV15 and TRBJ2-1, with a possible D match to TRBD2 (6 bases). CDR1 and CDR2 from the germline V gene are LNHNV and YYDKDF (reference sequence). The CDR3 extends over 15 amino acids. V was cut by 6 bases and J by 4 bases, with 16 bases left in between. The CDR3 loop reads CATRLGRLGYNEQFF. The CDR3 coding sequence is TGTGCCACCAGGCTCGGGAGATTGGGTTACAATGAGCAGTTCTTC.

This clonotype appeared many times. The V call is TRBV16, the J call TRBJ2-7; no clear D. In germline, CDR1 is KGHSY, CDR2 FQNENV. V was cut by 0 bases and J by 0 bases, with 6 bases left in between. This CDR3 contains 14 residues. CDR3 sequence: CASSQSTFSYEQYF. CDR3 DNA: TGTGCCAGCAGCCAATCAACCTTCTCCTACGAGCAGTACTTC. Based on the CDR3 plus reference TRBV16 and TRBJ2-7, the full variable domain is GEEVAQTPKHLVRGEGQKAKLYCAPIKGHSYVFWYQQVLKNEFKFLISFQNENVFDETGMPKERFSAKCLPNSPCSLEIQATKLEDSAVYFCASSQSTFSYEQYFGPGTRLTVT.